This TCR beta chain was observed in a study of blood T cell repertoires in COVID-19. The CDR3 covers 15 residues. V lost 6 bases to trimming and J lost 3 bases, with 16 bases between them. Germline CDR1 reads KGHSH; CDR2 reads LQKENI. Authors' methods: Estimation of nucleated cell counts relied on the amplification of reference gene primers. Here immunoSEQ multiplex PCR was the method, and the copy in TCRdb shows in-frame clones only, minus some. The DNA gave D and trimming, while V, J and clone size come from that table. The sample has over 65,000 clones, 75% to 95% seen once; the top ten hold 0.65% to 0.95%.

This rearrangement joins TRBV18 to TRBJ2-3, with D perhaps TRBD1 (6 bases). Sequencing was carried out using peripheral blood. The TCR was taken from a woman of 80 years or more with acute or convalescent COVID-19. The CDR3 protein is CASSKTGLGTDTQYF. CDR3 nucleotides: TGTGCCAGCTCTAAGACAGGCCTGGGTACAGATACGCAGTATTTT.